The 32 T cell receptor beta chains listed next were all sequenced from one sample in a study of T cell responses to AZD1222 COVID-19 vaccine. Here immunoSEQ multiplex PCR was the method, and the copy in TCRdb shows in-frame clones only, minus some. The repertoire includes 120,000 to 150,000 clones, about 87% of them detected once, and 3% to 3.5% sits in the top ten. The sequencing here drew on peripheral blood, taken on day 0 of MenACWY control vaccination. The receptors shown here come from an adult in good health.

This chain joins TRBV4-1 and TRBJ1-4; the D is unclear. Looked up from germline, CDR1 is MGHRA and CDR2 is YSYEKL. This CDR3 contains 13 residues. V was pared by 2 bases and J by 7 bases, with 8 bases between. CDR3 residues: CASSQIKPEKLFF. CDR3 DNA sequence: TGCGCCAGCAGCCAAATCAAGCCTGAAAAACTGTTTTTT.

This clone turned up a few times. The V call is TRBV7-2, the J call TRBJ2-2, with 7 positions matching TRBD1. J gave up 6 bases and V 5 bases, and 15 bases lay outside the gene matches. Germline-derived CDR1 and CDR2 are SGHTA and FQGNSA. The CDR3 contains 17 residues. The CDR3 bases are TGTGCCAGCAGCCAAGACCGACAGGGAGTCTTGGCCGGGGAGCTGTTTTTT. It is translated as CASSQDRQGVLAGELFF.

The rearrangement links TRBV2 to TRBJ1-6, with TRBD1 identical over 8 bases. The germline CDR1 and CDR2 sequences are SNHLY and FYNNEI. Germline trimming cut 6 bases from V and 9 bases from J; bases unmatched to any gene: 13. The CDR3 is 16 residues long. The CDR3 sequence is CASSADRTGSSSPLHF. CDR3 sequence (DNA): TGTGCCAGCAGCGCCGATCGGACAGGGTCTAGTTCACCCCTCCACTTT. Full variable domain (missing parts from reference TRBV2 and TRBJ1-6): EPEVTQTPSHQVTQMGQEVILRCVPISNHLYFYWYRQILGQKVEFLVSFYNNEISEKSEIFDDQFSVERPDGSNFTLKIRSTKLEDSAMYFCASSADRTGSSSPLHFGNGTRLTVT.

This clone was found a few times. The rearrangement links TRBV15 to TRBJ2-2, with D unclear. CDR3 size: 14 residues. CDR1 is LNHNV and CDR2 is YYDKDF in the germline V gene (reference sequence). Trimming took off 3 bases at V and 0 bases at J, with 5 bases between the two ends. In DNA, the CDR3 is TGTGCCACCAGCAGCTGGTCGAACACCGGGGAGCTGTTTTTT. Translation gives CATSSWSNTGELFF. The full variable domain, completed using reference TRBV15 and TRBJ2-2, is DAMVIQNPRYQVTQFGKPVTLSCSQTLNHNVMYWYQQKSSQAPKLLFHYYDKDFNNEADTPDNFQSRRPNTSFCFLDIRSPGLGDTAMYLCATSSWSNTGELFFGEGSRLTVL.

This chain connects TRBV2 to TRBJ2-1; the match to TRBD2 covers 14 bases. Germline values: CDR1 SNHLY, CDR2 FYNNEI. This CDR3 is built from 16 residues. With 7 bases clipped from V and 2 bases from J, the junction kept 4 bases outside the gene matches. The CDR3 bases are TGTGCCAGCAAGGGGGGACTAGCGGGAGCCTACAATGAGCAGTTCTTC. Translating it yields CASKGGLAGAYNEQFF.

The chain links TRBV6-5 to TRBJ1-2, with 7 nucleotides matching TRBD1. CDR1 and CDR2 from the germline V gene are MNHEY and SVGAGI. CDR3 size: 14 residues. The V and J ends lost 6 bases and 3 bases, in that order; junction bases with no gene match: 7. The CDR3 region is CASRQQGNHYGYTF. CDR3 DNA sequence: TGTGCCAGCAGGCAACAGGGGAATCACTATGGCTACACCTTC.

The chain links TRBV5-5 to TRBJ2-3, with D possibly being TRBD2 (5 bases). The V end lost 2 bases, the J end lost 4 bases, and 14 bases lay between the germline ends. The CDR3 runs to 15 residues. Looked up from germline, CDR1 is SGHKS and CDR2 is YYEKEE (reference sequence). CDR3 coding DNA: TGTGCCAGCAGCTTTTTCGAGGTAGCGTCAGATACGCAGTATTTT. Protein: CASSFFEVASDTQYF. The variable domain in full, with the rest retrieved from reference TRBV5-5 and TRBJ2-3, is DAGVTQSPTHLIKTRGQQVTLRCSPISGHKSVSWYQQVLGQGPQFIFQYYEKEERGRGNFPDRFSARQFPNYSSELNVNALLLGDSALYLCASSFFEVASDTQYFGPGTRLTVL.

The chain employs TRBV7-9 and TRBJ2-7; D unresolved. The ends were cut back, 1 base at V and 4 bases at J, with 11 bases in the middle. The CDR3 totals 14 residues. The germline V gene has CDR1 SEHNR and CDR2 FQNEAQ (reference sequence). CDR3 residues: CASSLEGLPYEQYF. The CDR3 DNA sequence: TGTGCCAGCAGCTTAGAAGGTCTACCATACGAGCAGTACTTC.

The chain uses TRBV5-4 and TRBJ1-5, with D unresolved. CDR3 length equals 14 residues. CDR1 is SGHNT, CDR2 YYREEE, per germline (reference sequence). V gave up 0 bases and J gave up 1 base, with 5 bases separating them. The CDR3: CASSLGGSNQPQHF. The CDR3 DNA follows: TGTGCCAGCAGCTTGGGAGGGAGCAATCAGCCCCAGCATTTT.

The rearrangement links TRBV5-4 to TRBJ1-2; 7 nucleotides match TRBD1. The trim removed 4 bases at V and 4 bases at J, leaving 7 bases unmatched. CDR1 and CDR2 (germline): SGHNT, YYREEE (reference sequence). The CDR3 covers 14 residues. The CDR3 bases are TGTGCCAGCAGCCCGACAGGGCCAACCTATGGCTACACCTTC. It translates to CASSPTGPTYGYTF.

The chain couples TRBV18 to TRBJ1-3; D is uncertain. The CDR3 has 16 amino acids. CDR1 and CDR2 from the germline V gene are KGHSH and LQKENI. Between the trimmed V and J ends, which lost 1 base and 4 bases, there was a span of 14 bases. CDR3 loop: CASSPQGPQAGNTIYF. As DNA, the CDR3 is TGTGCCAGCTCACCACAGGGCCCCCAGGCCGGAAACACCATATATTTT.

Only one count was recorded for this clone. The rearrangement uses TRBV19 and TRBJ1-1, with D perhaps TRBD1 (6 bases). The CDR3 sequence is 13 residues long. V was pared by 11 bases and J by 1 base, with 14 bases between. Germline assignment: CDR1 LNHDA and CDR2 SQIVND (reference sequence). The CDR3 DNA reads as TGTGCCTCGGTCGGGACACAGAACACTGAAGCTTTCTTT. Translation: CASVGTQNTEAFF.

This rearrangement joins TRBV10-3 to TRBJ2-3; 12 bases map to TRBD1. V gave up 7 bases and J gave up 2 bases; unmatched junction bases: 7. This CDR3 spans 16 amino acids. Germline V gene sequence: CDR1 ENHRY, CDR2 SYGVKD. The CDR3 DNA sequence: TGTGCCATCACCGGGGACAGGGGGCCGAACACAGATACGCAGTATTTT. The encoded protein is CAITGDRGPNTDTQYF.

The CDR3 nucleotides are TGTGCCATCAGTCCGGGATTCGGGGACGAGCAGTACTTC. This encodes CAISPGFGDEQYF. The chain combines TRBV10-3 with TRBJ2-7, with D possibly being TRBD2 (5 bases). The CDR3 loop spans 13 amino acids. The germline gives CDR1 ENHRY, CDR2 SYGVKD. V was trimmed by 5 bases and J by 5 bases, leaving 13 bases between them.

This chain uses TRBV27 with TRBJ1-2, with D uncertain. The V and J ends lost 0 bases and 8 bases respectively, with 10 bases between them. The germline V gene has CDR1 MNHEY and CDR2 SMNVEV (reference sequence). This CDR3 has 13 amino acids. The CDR3 here is CASSLSGREGYTF. CDR3 nucleotides: TGTGCCAGCAGTTTATCGGGAAGGGAAGGCTACACCTTC.

This chain links TRBV28 with TRBJ2-4; 14 positions agree with TRBD2. With V trimmed by 8 bases and J by 0 bases, 3 bases remained unmatched. Germline CDR1 reads MDHEN; CDR2 reads SYDVKM. The CDR3 spans 16 residues. The CDR3 loop reads CASRTSGGLAKNIQYF. The CDR3 DNA sequence: TGTGCCAGCCGGACTAGCGGGGGGTTAGCCAAAAACATTCAGTACTTC.

This chain links TRBV4-1 with TRBJ2-1; 9 positions agree with TRBD1. The J segment lost 4 bases and the V segment lost 6 bases, leaving 1 base of the junction unmatched. Germline CDR1 MGHRA, CDR2 YSYEKL. The CDR3 covers 13 residues. As DNA, the CDR3 is TGCGCCAGCAGACAGGGGGCGTACAATGAGCAGTTCTTC. Its translation is CASRQGAYNEQFF.

The gene calls are TRBV7-2 and TRBJ1-4, with D maybe TRBD1 (5 bases). This CDR3 is 14 amino acids long. Trimming cost V 2 bases and J 3 bases, with 7 bases left between them. CDR1 and CDR2 from the germline V gene are SGHTA and FQGNSA. CDR3 coding DNA: TGTGCCAGCAGCTTACGGGGGGCTAATGAAAAACTGTTTTTT. This sequence encodes CASSLRGANEKLFF.

V and J are TRBV6-2 or TRBV6-3 and TRBJ2-4; 13 bases are a match to TRBD2. Germline CDR1 is MNHEY and CDR2 is SVGEGT. CDR3 length: 16 residues. With 3 bases clipped from V and 8 bases from J, the junction kept 7 bases outside the gene matches. The CDR3 DNA sequence: TGTGCCAGCAGTTATACTAGCGGGGGGGCCGGTGACATTCAGTACTTC. Translated, it gives CASSYTSGGAGDIQYF.

This clone turned up a few times. The V and J genes are TRBV11-3 and TRBJ2-2, with 8 bases aligning to TRBD1. This CDR3 has 15 amino acids. The V gene end was trimmed by 3 bases and the J gene end by 6 bases; junction bases not matched to a gene: 6. CDR1 SGHNT and CDR2 YENEEA come from the germline V gene. CDR3 sequence reads: CASSFGTGMAGELFF. The DNA for the CDR3 is TGTGCCAGCAGCTTTGGGACAGGAATGGCCGGGGAGCTGTTTTTT.

The rearrangement links TRBV7-3 to TRBJ2-3; 10 bases line up with TRBD2. With V trimmed by 5 bases and J by 5 bases, 10 bases remained unmatched. Per the germline V gene, CDR1 is SGHTA and CDR2 is FQGTGA. The CDR3 is 16 amino acids. CDR3 in DNA: TGTGCCAGCAGCCCAATAGCGGGAGGCCGGGGAGATACGCAGTATTTT. Amino acids: CASSPIAGGRGDTQYF.

The chain recombines TRBV6-2 or TRBV6-3 with TRBJ2-2; no clear D. Germline CDR1 MNHEY, CDR2 SVGEGT. The CDR3 loop spans 12 amino acids. Trimming shortened V by 2 bases and J by 8 bases, and 6 bases separated the two germline ends. CDR3 loop: CASSYAVGELFF. The CDR3 coding sequence is TGTGCCAGCAGTTACGCTGTAGGGGAGCTGTTTTTT.

The chain combines TRBV27 with TRBJ1-1; D call uncertain. Germline V gene lookup returns CDR1 MNHEY and CDR2 SMNVEV (reference sequence). The CDR3 is 14 amino acids. Trimming removed 2 bases at V and 6 bases at J, with 13 bases between. CDR3: CASSLLEGGPEAFF. The CDR3 DNA is TGTGCCAGCAGTTTACTGGAAGGTGGCCCTGAAGCTTTCTTT.

The rearrangement links TRBV7-2 to TRBJ1-2; 9 nucleotides line up with TRBD1. CDR3 size: 15 residues. The V and J ends lost 4 bases and 6 bases, in that order; junction bases with no gene match: 9. In germline, CDR1 is SGHTA, CDR2 FQGNSA. In DNA, the CDR3 is TGTGCCAGCAGCTACCAACAGGGGGCGCAGGATGGCTACACCTTC. Translating it yields CASSYQQGAQDGYTF.

This chain links TRBV9 with TRBJ1-5; no reliable D call. The CDR3 is 14 amino acids. CDR1 and CDR2 from the germline V gene are SGDLS and YYNGEE. V lost 4 bases and J 6 bases, leaving 14 bases between the germline ends. Written as DNA, the CDR3 is TGTGCCAGCAGCCATCCCCGAGTGGGTCAGCCCCAGCATTTT. Its translation is CASSHPRVGQPQHF.

V is TRBV14 and J is TRBJ2-7, with D possibly TRBD1 on 5 matching bases. The CDR3 runs to 12 residues. V lost 3 bases, J lost 5 bases, and 8 bases lay in between. Germline V gene lookup returns CDR1 SGHDN and CDR2 FVKESK. CDR3 sequence reads: CASSQVRDEQYF. Written as DNA, the CDR3 is TGTGCCAGCAGCCAGGTCAGGGACGAGCAGTACTTC. The full variable domain, in which reference TRBV14 and TRBJ2-7 provide the parts outside the CDR3, is EAGVTQFPSHSVIEKGQTVTLRCDPISGHDNLYWYRRVMGKEIKFLLHFVKESKQDESGMPNNRFLAERTGGTYSTLKVQPAELEDSGVYFCASSQVRDEQYFGPGTRLTVT.

This clone was counted a single time. This sequence joins TRBV5-6 and TRBJ1-2; D is undetermined. Trimming left V 1 base short and J 9 bases short, with 13 bases between. Germline CDR1 SGHDT, CDR2 YYEEEE. The CDR3 is made up of 13 amino acids. CDR3 DNA: TGTGCCAGCAGCTTGTTATCGGACTGGCGCTACACCTTC. Its protein is CASSLLSDWRYTF. Based on the CDR3 plus reference TRBV5-6 and TRBJ1-2, the full variable domain is DAGVTQSPTHLIKTRGQQVTLRCSPKSGHDTVSWYQQALGQGPQFIFQYYEEEERQRGNFPDRFSGHQFPNYSSELNVNALLLGDSALYLCASSLLSDWRYTFGSGTRLTVV.

This clone was seen a few times. The rearrangement uses TRBV10-3 and TRBJ1-2, with 9 bases fitting TRBD1. This CDR3 has 14 amino acids. Germline CDR1 ENHRY, CDR2 SYGVKD. V gave up 0 bases and J gave up 6 bases; unmatched junction bases: 2. The CDR3 DNA reads as TGTGCCATCAGTGAGTCCGACAGGGGGAATGGCTACACCTTC. The encoded protein is CAISESDRGNGYTF.

Regarding this clone: Germline is not matched at one junction end, which may reflect a read error. The rearrangement joins TRBV5-8 to TRBJ1-5; D call uncertain. This CDR3 contains 16 residues. The V gene's germline CDR1 is SGHTS and CDR2 YDEGEE. This CDR3 is CASSLRDGLSNQPQHF. The CDR3 DNA sequence: TGTGCCAGCAGCTTGCGAGACGGCCTTAGCAATCAACCCCAGCATTTT.

This chain links TRBV4-2 with TRBJ2-3, with 14 bases aligning to TRBD2. Germline lookup yields CDR1 LGHNA and CDR2 YNFKEQ. The CDR3 is 19 amino acids. Losses at the gene ends were 1 base for V and 1 base for J; bases not matched to a gene: 7. The CDR3 region is CASSQGGLAGVHGTDTQYF. The CDR3 DNA sequence: TGTGCCAGCAGCCAAGGGGGACTAGCGGGAGTACATGGCACAGATACGCAGTATTTT.

This sequence joins TRBV27 and TRBJ2-2; D might be TRBD2 (6 bases). Germline-derived CDR1 and CDR2 are MNHEY and SMNVEV (reference sequence). The V gene lost 7 bases and the J gene lost 3 bases, with 15 bases spanning the gap. The CDR3 extends over 15 amino acids. CDR3 bases: TGTGCCAGCACCCGGGACTTTTCCGACACCGGGGAGCTGTTTTTT. This gives the protein CASTRDFSDTGELFF.

The rearrangement uses TRBV30 and TRBJ1-1, with TRBD1 matching 7 bases. CDR1 is GTSNPN and CDR2 is SVGIG in the germline V gene (reference sequence). CDR3 length: 13 residues. J was trimmed by 5 bases and V by 5 bases; bases with no gene match: 8. This CDR3 is CAWSDRAGTEAFF. The CDR3 DNA reads TGTGCCTGGTCCGACAGGGCTGGAACTGAAGCTTTCTTT.